The entry below gives a single T cell receptor (beta chain) sequence along with its context. The antigen it recognizes is unknown. No much larger clone is present one base from it, and per-base qualities are unavailable. The immunoSEQ hsTCRB v3.0 assay was used at survey level resolution to sequence the TRB variable region. A depth of roughly 40,000-50,000 T-cell genomes per sample was targeted for TRB sequencing. An Illumina MiSeq with a v3 150-cycle kit was used to sequence the pooled TRB libraries. As for the original processing: Repertoire analysis ran in R within a reproducible Nextflow workflow covering QC, data transformation and analysis. Custom analyses were implemented in LymphoSeq2, an R package for AIRR-Seq data exploration. A few samples that yielded fewer than 5000 total TRB sequences were excluded, so that about 200 HIV repertoires were analyzed. Of the 188 retained HIV repertoires, 59 were collected before and roughly 130 after ART initiation. Repertoires were downsampled to 5000 TRB nucleotide sequences, with summary statistics averaged over 100 downsampling iterations. Only TRB sequences with CDR3 regions of at least seven amino acids were retained for analysis. Diversity was assessed using a clonality score derived from Shannon entropy and using the Gini coefficient. In repertoire networks, the top 5000 CDR3 amino acid sequences were linked whenever an edit distance of one separated two sequences. For TRB CDR3 amino acid sequences, antigen specificity groups and MHC restriction were predicted with GLIPH2. To flag known associations with CMV, EBV, HIV or tissue antigens, CDR3 amino acid sequences were compared against VDJdb and McPAS-TCR. Pre-ART, post-ART and control groups were compared with Wilcoxon signed-rank tests and Holm-Bonferroni correction. Entries here come from immuneACCESS through TCRdb and include only in-frame sequences with V and J called. Some clones fail to appear in such tables; in the studies checked, an unresolved V gene covers under half of the shortfall, and the cause of the remainder is unknown. The DNA gave D and trimming, while V, J and clone size come from that table. Recorded for this sample are fewer than 20,000 clones; about 77% of them occurred a single time. 6.5% to 10% of the sample is held by the ten biggest clonotypes.

To be included, a participant needed at least one PBMC sample from before ART initiation plus at least two post-ART samples. All participants with HIV were treated in the United States of America. Before DNA extraction, cryopreserved samples containing about 0.95-10 million PBMC were thawed and washed. At the time of the earliest PBMC sample for each participant with HIV, ages ranged from roughly 23 to 60 years. Each participant contributed PBMC samples from 1-4 timepoints before ART initiation and 2-8 timepoints after ART initiation, with a median of 7 samples. For every participant, serial HIV viral load, CD4+ T-cell count, ART history and demographic data were obtained. Using a Qiagen kit on a QIAcube, genomic DNA was extracted from unsorted PBMC, with samples processed in batches of 12. These data belong to a study of long-term antiretroviral therapy in people with HIV (dated by TCRdb to the early 2020s). Describing the broader study: The earliest samples were collected approximately a decade before the 2015 WHO recommendation for immediate ART, a period when ART was typically delayed until CD4 counts fell. A total of over 150 cryopreserved PBMC samples came from around 30 adults with confirmed HIV infection and were collected serially over a mean of approximately 6 years (range 1-12). Test extractions of a monoclonal T-cell line alongside 30 to 35 polyclonal samples showed no cross-contamination during QIAcube processing. Among the approximately 27 participants with HIV, fewer than twelve were female. A retrospective serial study tested whether changes in peripheral blood TRB repertoire composition and diversity were associated with ART initiation and durable HIV suppression.

General conclusions and limits of the study: Compared with controls, HIV repertoires had narrower CDR3 length ranges, and the network structure pointed to an antigen-experienced repertoire that shifted only slightly toward naive after ART. At every time point, the repertoire was dominated by expanded TRB clones first identified before ART initiation, although this dominance fluctuated and, in many PLHIV, declined after ART. Inferences about post-ART repertoire changes were limited because no data were available on ART adherence, viral resistance or therapy changes. The samples were dated from the mid-2000s to the late 2010s, and the ART regimens that were used may be less effective than current ART regimens. Because pre-ART samples had limited cell numbers, unsorted PBMC were profiled rather than sorted CD4+ and CD8+ T cells. Owing to limited PBMC availability, only the TCR beta chain was sequenced, without alpha chain pairing. Starting ART was linked to a significant rise in TRB diversity, yet even after long-term ART the diversity remained significantly lower than in transplant donor controls.

From the cysteine up to the phenylalanine, the CDR3 has a length of 17 residues. Of the read, only the CDR3 DNA is kept; its 51 bases are in frame from base 1. Taken from the germline V gene, the CDR1 and CDR2 loops are SGDLS and YYNGEE. The V and J ends are trimmed by 0 bases and 3 bases, leaving 16 bases between them. Recombination linked TRBV9 to TRBJ2-1, and the D gene may be TRBD1, 5 bases matching. This specimen consisted of unsorted PBMCs, obtained at the start of antiretroviral therapy, before treatment. This clonotype was obtained from a woman between 40 and 50 years old with HIV. CDR3 sequence: CASSVASVLGLYNEQFF. The nucleotide sequence reads TGTGCCAGCAGCGTAGCCAGTGTGTTGGGGCTCTACAATGAGCAGTTCTTC.